This TCR beta chain was recorded in a study of cytomegalovirus exposure and HLA in healthy donors. The CDR3 covers 14 residues. The V and J ends lost 5 bases and 0 bases respectively, with 10 bases between them. Per the germline V gene, CDR1 is MNHEY and CDR2 is SVGAGI. The table came from immunoSEQ multiplex PCR; TCRdb's copy has only in-frame clones and leaves some out. Of around 180,000 clones in the sample, roughly 86% were seen once. The chain employs TRBV6-5 and TRBJ1-1; weak D call: TRBD1 (6 bases). This receptor was identified in a young woman in good health and CMV-seronegative. Sample: PBMCs. The CDR3 loop is CASSKQGMNTEAFF. In nucleotides, the CDR3 is TGTGCCAGCAGTAAACAGGGAATGAACACTGAAGCTTTCTTT.